This record covers a single TCR beta chain. Within its sample, this clone is large (0.1 to 1%). Its antigen target is currently unknown. No much larger clonotype is one base removed from it; base qualities were not supplied. This record comes from a study of immune characteristics of hereditary and idiopathic chronic pancreatitis. For context, the study as a whole: Local immune cells and TCRbeta repertoires in the pancreas were profiled in this study for hereditary and idiopathic chronic pancreatitis, with control organ donor pancreases used for comparison. TCRbeta sequencing covered roughly 5 control pancreases, fewer than 10 hereditary chronic pancreatitis pancreases and about 6 idiopathic chronic pancreatitis pancreases. The gDNA-based approach was chosen because it involved minimal in vitro experimental manipulation of pancreas-infiltrating T cells. Summary of the overall study and its limitations: Patient tissue was available only at the time of TPIAT, so disease duration differences may have influenced immune findings. Chronic pancreatitis caused by alcohol use was excluded from the study. Significantly increased TCRbeta repertoire diversity and reduced clonality were observed in both chronic pancreatitis groups relative to controls. Among 13 chronic pancreatitis patients, a positive correlation was found between numbers of productive TCR rearrangements and disease severity scores. Differences in Vbeta-Jbeta gene family usage, including TRBV10, TRBV19, TRBV23 and TRBV5, were found between hereditary and idiopathic chronic pancreatitis.

Taken from cysteine to phenylalanine, the CDR3 has 19 residues. Of all the DNA, just the CDR3 is kept, 57 bases in frame from base 1. The germline V gene specifies LGHNA as CDR1 and YNFKEQ as CDR2. V is pared back by 2 bases and J by 0 bases, with 20 bases lying between the germline termini. Receptors were amplified or captured by the immunoSEQ multiplex PCR assay. From pancreatic genomic DNA, the TCRbeta CDR3 region and adjacent sequences were amplified and sequenced. On the study's bioinformatics: Repertoire diversity was assessed as a mean normalized Shannon-Wiener index, and productive clonality and productive rearrangement counts were also measured. Control and chronic pancreatitis repertoire metrics were compared with the nonparametric Mann-Whitney U test. Shared clonotypes were defined as CDR3beta sequences with identical amino acid composition and length across subjects. Sourced from immuneACCESS, this table was stored by TCRdb with only in-frame sequences that have V and J called. A share of the clones is absent; for the studies checked, an unresolved V gene accounts for under half, and the remainder has no known explanation. V, J and clone size derive from that table, while D and trimming were established from the DNA sequence. A total of approximately 1,600 clones appear in this sample, 70% to 80% of them only once. The ten biggest clones cover about 8% of the sample.

Chronic pancreatitis pancreas tissue was obtained from patients undergoing total pancreatectomy with islet autotransplantation (TPIAT). None of the chronic pancreatitis patients included in the study had a known history of diabetes. For TCRbeta sequencing, genomic DNA was pulled straight from bulk pancreas tissue, skipping any T cell sorting. Pancreas tissues from patients and organ donors were collected consecutively at two US centers. In this chain, TRBV4-2 is recombined with TRBJ2-1, with no reliable assignment of the D segment. The sample consisted of pancreas tissue with hereditary chronic pancreatitis. The receptor was isolated from a human donor with chronic pancreatitis. This receptor has the CDR3 CASSQLPATASSSYNEQFF. The sequenced DNA is TGTGCCAGCAGCCAACTACCCGCGACGGCGTCGAGCTCCTACAATGAGCAGTTCTTC.